A single sample gave rise to the 17 T cell receptor beta chains below, sequenced in a study of blood T cell repertoires in COVID-19. The data were produced by immunoSEQ multiplex PCR, yet TCRdb's version contains in-frame clones alone and is incomplete. Of more than 90,000 clones in the sample, 70% to 80% are singletons; the top ten hold roughly 6.2%. The sequencing sample was made of peripheral blood. The receptors here all came from a man in his 70s with acute or convalescent COVID-19.

The rearrangement links TRBV18 to TRBJ1-1; 7 positions match TRBD1. After removal of 2 bases from V and 0 bases from J, the junction contained 3 bases not matched to a gene. The CDR3 extends over 15 amino acids. In germline, CDR1 is KGHSH, CDR2 LQKENI. The CDR3 DNA reads as TGTGCCAGCTCACCAACGGGACAGATGAACACTGAAGCTTTCTTT. As protein: CASSPTGQMNTEAFF.

V usage is TRBV7-9 and J usage is TRBJ1-1, with D possibly matching TRBD1 (5 bases). CDR3 length: 14 residues. The germline V gene has CDR1 SEHNR and CDR2 FQNEAQ (reference sequence). V was trimmed by 7 bases and J by 0 bases, leaving 12 bases between them. The CDR3, as DNA: TGTGCCAGCACCCCTCGACAGCTGAACACTGAAGCTTTCTTT. This codes for CASTPRQLNTEAFF.

The chain recombines TRBV7-8 with TRBJ1-1, with D possibly being TRBD1 (6 bases). V was clipped by 3 bases and J by 7 bases, with 9 bases between them. This CDR3 has 12 residues. Germline-derived CDR1 and CDR2 are SGHVS and FQNEAQ. CDR3 bases: TGTGCCAGCAGCTTTGACAGGTATGAAGCTTTCTTT. It is translated as CASSFDRYEAFF.

The chain combines TRBV18 with TRBJ2-1; D uncertain. CDR3 length: 12 amino acids. The V gene lost 3 bases and the J gene lost 4 bases, with 4 bases spanning the gap. Per germline, CDR1 KGHSH and CDR2 LQKENI. The CDR3 DNA follows: TGTGCCAGCTCACCGAGGTACAATGAGCAGTTCTTC. This gives the protein CASSPRYNEQFF.

J is TRBJ1-2 and V is TRBV5-6; no definite D call. Germline CDR1 is SGHDT and CDR2 is YYEEEE. V was cut by 2 bases and J by 5 bases, with 7 bases left in between. This CDR3 is built from 12 residues. CDR3 sequence reads: CASSFGEYGYTF. CDR3 bases: TGTGCCAGCAGCTTCGGGGAGTATGGCTACACCTTC.

The chain joins TRBV28 to TRBJ2-7; 7 bases align to TRBD1. The CDR3 runs 15 residues. The V gene end was trimmed by 2 bases and the J gene end by 0 bases; junction bases not matched to a gene: 4. Germline loops: CDR1 MDHEN, CDR2 SYDVKM. The CDR3 here is CASSLGDRDSYEQYF. The DNA of the CDR3 is TGTGCCAGCAGTTTAGGAGACAGGGACTCCTACGAGCAGTACTTC.

This clone was observed a handful of times. The chain recombines TRBV25-1 with TRBJ2-2, with TRBD2 matching over 12 bases. CDR1 MGHDK and CDR2 SYGVNS come from the germline V gene. V was clipped by 6 bases and J by 7 bases; unmatched bases: 12. CDR3 length: 17 residues. The CDR3 nucleotides read TGTGCCAGCAGCCGCAAGTCTAGCGGGGGGGCTATCGGGGAGCTGTTTTTT. Its protein is CASSRKSSGGAIGELFF.

This clone has a single count. The rearrangement links TRBV6-5 to TRBJ2-7, with a weak D call TRBD2 (5 bases). The CDR3 covers 14 residues. Trimming pared 8 bases from V and 0 bases from J, leaving 14 bases between. CDR1 is MNHEY, CDR2 SVGAGI, per germline. The CDR3 is CASYGRTDSYEQYF. CDR3 sequence (DNA): TGTGCCAGCTACGGGCGGACTGACTCCTACGAGCAGTACTTC.

The chain employs TRBV6-2 or TRBV6-3 and TRBJ2-7, with 7 nucleotides matching TRBD2. V shed 4 bases and J 4 bases; nucleotides not matched to a gene: 1. Germline V gene data show CDR1 as MNHEY and CDR2 as SVGEGT. CDR3 size: 12 residues. Here the CDR3 reads CASSFGGYEQYF. In nucleotides, the CDR3 is TGTGCCAGCAGTTTCGGGGGGTACGAGCAGTACTTC.

The chain carries TRBV4-2 and TRBJ2-3; 8 positions agree with TRBD2. Germline CDR1 is LGHNA and CDR2 is YNFKEQ. There are 16 residues in the CDR3. After removal of 3 bases from V and 4 bases from J, the junction contained 9 bases not matched to a gene. CDR3 protein: CASSHAGTRESDTQYF. The CDR3 region has the DNA TGTGCCAGCAGCCACGCCGGGACTAGGGAATCAGATACGCAGTATTTT.

The V call is TRBV19, the J call TRBJ1-3; no reliable D call. Germline V gives CDR1 LNHDA, CDR2 SQIVND (reference sequence). This CDR3 region has 15 residues. V was cut by 5 bases and J by 4 bases, with 15 bases left in between. The CDR3 spells CASSFGLVGGNTIYF. CDR3 bases: TGTGCCAGTAGTTTTGGTCTGGTGGGCGGAAACACCATATATTTT.

The chain is built from TRBV19 and TRBJ2-2; TRBD1 matches 8 bases. V trimming: 8 bases; J trimming: 1 base; junction bases outside the gene matches: 9. The CDR3 totals 16 residues. Germline V gene lookup returns CDR1 LNHDA and CDR2 SQIVND (reference sequence). CDR3 region: CASEIWDRRNTGELFF. The CDR3 DNA sequence: TGTGCCAGTGAGATTTGGGACAGGCGGAACACCGGGGAGCTGTTTTTT.

V and J are TRBV5-4 and TRBJ1-1, with a tentative D call TRBD1 (5 bases). The CDR3 totals 15 residues. The V end was cut by 4 bases, the J end by 3 bases, with 16 bases between. Germline CDR1 reads SGHNT; CDR2 reads YYREEE (reference sequence). CDR3 nucleotides: TGTGCCAGCAGCCGAACCGGCGACAGATACACTGAAGCTTTCTTT. This encodes CASSRTGDRYTEAFF.

Here the CDR3 reads CASSATGLAYGYTF. As DNA, the CDR3 is TGTGCCAGTAGTGCGACAGGGCTTGCCTATGGCTACACCTTC. V is TRBV19 and J is TRBJ1-2, with 7 bases that match TRBD1. The CDR3 extends over 14 amino acids. V trimming: 5 bases; J trimming: 4 bases; junction bases outside the gene matches: 7. The germline CDR1 and CDR2 sequences are LNHDA and SQIVND (reference sequence).

This clone appeared a few times. The rearrangement joins TRBV20-1 to TRBJ2-7; D remains unclear. Trimming removed 2 bases at V and 6 bases at J, with 8 bases between. The germline V gene encodes CDR1 DFQATT and CDR2 SNEGSKA (reference sequence). The CDR3 runs 11 residues. CDR3 sequence: CSARTTSEQYF. For the CDR3, the DNA is TGCAGTGCTAGAACAACAAGCGAGCAGTACTTC.

The chain is built from TRBV2 and TRBJ2-2; TRBD2 might be the D (6 bases). The CDR3 is 14 amino acids. Germline CDR1 and CDR2: SNHLY and FYNNEI. V dropped 7 bases and J dropped 1 base, with 10 bases sitting between them. The CDR3 loop is CASKEGLNTGELFF. CDR3 bases: TGTGCCAGCAAGGAGGGGCTGAACACCGGGGAGCTGTTTTTT.

This clone was counted between two and nine times. V and J are TRBV5-1 and TRBJ2-5; 7 bases are shared with TRBD1. With 5 bases clipped from V and 2 bases from J, the junction kept 6 bases outside the gene matches. Germline CDR1 and CDR2: SGHRS and YFSETQ. This CDR3 region has 14 residues. Written as DNA, the CDR3 is TGCGCCAGCAGGCCGGGACAGCCGCAAGAGACCCAGTACTTC. Translated: CASRPGQPQETQYF.